Listed below are T cell receptor beta chains from one sample, sequenced in a study of blood T cell repertoires in COVID-19. Produced via immunoSEQ multiplex PCR; TCRdb's table is partial and in-frame only. The sample has approximately 250,000 clones; 65% to 90% are singletons. Sequencing was done on a sample of peripheral blood. The receptors shown here come from a woman aged 45-60 years with acute or convalescent COVID-19. CDR3s include the opening cysteine and the closing phenylalanine or tryptophan. A D gene is named only where the DNA matches it firmly. Size is stated for part of the rows, as once, few or many counts, or as a class when the clone is expanded.

TGTGCCAGCAGTGAAGCGCTCGGCGGGAATCAGCCCCAGCATTTT	CASSEALGGNQPQHF	.	.	TRBV2	TRBJ1-5
TGTGCCAGCAGCCCCCGGCAGGGGGTGGGGGAGCAGTACTTC	CASSPRQGVGEQYF	TRBD1	.	TRBV7-2	TRBJ2-7
TGTGCCAGCAGAGACAGGGCAGATACGCAGTATTTT	CASRDRADTQYF	TRBD1	.	TRBV6-5	TRBJ2-3
TGTGCCAGCAGTTTAAGGACAGGGGGAGCCTACGAGCAGTACTTC	CASSLRTGGAYEQYF	TRBD1	.	TRBV27	TRBJ2-7
TGTGCCAGCGGGCGGACAGGGCACTCTGGAAACACCATATATTTT	CASGRTGHSGNTIYF	TRBD1	once	TRBV6-5	TRBJ1-3
TGTGCCAGCAGCGACATGGGGACTAGCGGTATCAATGAGCAGTTCTTC	CASSDMGTSGINEQFF	TRBD2	.	TRBV4-2	TRBJ2-1
TGTGCCAGCACCAGGCGAGGCACAGATACGCAGTATTTT	CASTRRGTDTQYF	.	.	TRBV12-3/TRBV12-4	TRBJ2-3
TGTGCCAGCAGTTTCGGGATAAACTATGGCTACACCTTC	CASSFGINYGYTF	.	.	TRBV6-5	TRBJ1-2
TGCGCCAGCAGTGATCCGGGAACGGGGGCAGATACGCAGTATTTT	CASSDPGTGADTQYF	.	.	TRBV10-2	TRBJ2-3
TGTGCCAGCAGCCACCGGTGGTTTGCAACTAATGAAAAACTGTTTTTT	CASSHRWFATNEKLFF	.	.	TRBV14	TRBJ1-4
TGTGCCAGCAGCTTAAACAGCGGGACCGCGGGGACCGGGGAGCTGTTTTTT	CASSLNSGTAGTGELFF	TRBD2	.	TRBV7-3	TRBJ2-2